The subject of this entry is one T cell receptor (beta chain). The antigen is not known. Sequencing relied on a cDNA template that was reverse transcribed from extracted RNA. Profiling relied on immunoSEQ multiplex PCR, and the TCRdb table lists in-frame clones only, not all of them. The data show about 160,000 clones, around three fifths seen once. These data originate in a study of CD8+ T cells in alopecia areata. Study-wide results and caveats: For lesional scalp, especially alopecia totalis/universalis, clonality was higher than in normal scalp. Only one nonresponder was present, which leaves the link between baseline CD8+ expansion and response uncertain.

Treatment given: oral pan-JAK inhibitor, 5-10 mg twice daily. It was from PBMCs that CD4+ and CD8+ T cells were sorted. The source material was CD4+ T cells sorted from blood, sampled at week 4, from a patient treated with tofacitinib. The sequence was obtained from a human donor with alopecia areata.

CDR3 bases: TGTGCCTGGAGTGGTTTAGGCGGTCAGCCCCAGCATTTT. Amino acids: CAWSGLGGQPQHF. The chain joins TRBV30 to TRBJ1-5; D gene ambiguous. There are 13 residues in the CDR3. V was trimmed by 1 base and J by 6 bases, leaving 10 bases between them. Germline CDR1 GTSNPN, CDR2 SVGIG (reference sequence).